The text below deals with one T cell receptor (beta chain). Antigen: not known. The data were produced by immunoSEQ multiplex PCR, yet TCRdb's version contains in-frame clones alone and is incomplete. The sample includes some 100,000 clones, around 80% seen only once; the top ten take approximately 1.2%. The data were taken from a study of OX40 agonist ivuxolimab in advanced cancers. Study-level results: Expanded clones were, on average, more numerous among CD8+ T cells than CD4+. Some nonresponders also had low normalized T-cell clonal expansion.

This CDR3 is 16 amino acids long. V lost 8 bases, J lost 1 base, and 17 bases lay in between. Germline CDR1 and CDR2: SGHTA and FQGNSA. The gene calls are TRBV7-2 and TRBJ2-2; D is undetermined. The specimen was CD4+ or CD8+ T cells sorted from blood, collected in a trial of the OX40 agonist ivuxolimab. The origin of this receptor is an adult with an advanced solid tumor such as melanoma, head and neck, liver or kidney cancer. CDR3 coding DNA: TGTGCCAGCGCCCTCAGGAACTTACAGAACACCGGGGAGCTGTTTTTT. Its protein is CASALRNLQNTGELFF.